The 25 T cell receptor beta chains below all came from one sample that was sequenced in a study of blood T cell repertoires in COVID-19. The method was immunoSEQ multiplex PCR; TCRdb's version includes in-frame clones alone and lacks a portion of them. The profile shows some 230,000 clones, around 83% of them singletons. The sequenced sample consisted of peripheral blood. These receptors were collected from a man in his fifties who had recovered from COVID-19.

Here the CDR3 reads CASSMAGLATDTQYF. CDR3 coding DNA: TGTGCCAGTAGTATGGCGGGACTAGCGACAGATACGCAGTATTTT. The V gene is TRBV19, the J gene TRBJ2-3, with 10 bases matching TRBD2. V trimming: 3 bases; J trimming: 3 bases; junction bases outside the gene matches: 3. Germline V lookup: CDR1 LNHDA, CDR2 SQIVND (reference sequence). This CDR3 has 15 amino acids. Based on the CDR3 plus reference TRBV19 and TRBJ2-3, the full variable domain is DGGITQSPKYLFRKEGQNVTLSCEQNLNHDAMYWYRQDPGQGLRLIYYSQIVNDFQKGDIAEGYSVSREKKESFPLTVTSAQKNPTAFYLCASSMAGLATDTQYFGPGTRLTVL.

The V call is TRBV7-2, the J call TRBJ2-5, with D possibly TRBD1 on 5 matching bases. The CDR3 consists of 12 residues. CDR1 is SGHTA, CDR2 FQGNSA, per germline. The V end was cut by 6 bases, the J end by 4 bases, with 9 bases between. The CDR3 DNA reads TGTGCCAGCAGTCGGACAAGAGAGACCCAGTACTTC. It encodes CASSRTRETQYF.

The gene calls are TRBV3-1 (or the pseudogene TRBV3-2) and TRBJ2-1, with TRBD2 identical over 7 bases. The germline V gene has CDR1 LGHDT and CDR2 YNNKEL (reference sequence). CDR3 length: 16 residues. Trimming took 5 bases from V and 0 from J; bases not matched to a gene: 7. Here the CDR3 reads CASSITRGSSYNEQFF. The CDR3, as DNA: TGTGCCAGCAGCATAACGCGGGGGAGCTCCTACAATGAGCAGTTCTTC.

The rearrangement uses TRBV13 and TRBJ2-5; the D is unclear. Trimming pared 3 bases from V and 0 bases from J, leaving 8 bases between. This CDR3 comprises 14 residues. The germline gives CDR1 PRHDT, CDR2 FYEKMQ (reference sequence). In DNA form, the CDR3 reads TGTGCCAGCAGCTTGGGCAGGTACCAAGAGACCCAGTACTTC. Amino acids: CASSLGRYQETQYF.

The chain has TRBV11-2 and TRBJ2-7, with 10 bases that match TRBD1. The CDR3 covers 17 residues. Germline V CDR1 and CDR2: SGHAT, FQNNGV. V gave up 4 bases and J gave up 1 base; unmatched junction bases: 10. As DNA, the CDR3 is TGTGCCAGCAGCTATTCGGTGTGGGACAGGGGATCCTACGAGCAGTACTTC. Protein product: CASSYSVWDRGSYEQYF.

This clone came up many times. The chain employs TRBV10-2 and TRBJ2-7; D may be TRBD1 (6 bases). CDR1 WSHSY and CDR2 SAAADI come from the germline V gene. The length of the CDR3 is 13 residues. Between the trimmed V and J ends, which lost 4 bases and 0 bases, there was a span of 7 bases. The CDR3 nucleotides read TGCGCCAGCAGTGGACAGGCCTCCTACGAGCAGTACTTC. Translated: CASSGQASYEQYF.

The V call is TRBV7-6, the J call TRBJ2-1; weak D call: TRBD2 (6 bases). V was clipped by 0 bases and J by 3 bases, with 12 bases between them. The V gene's germline CDR1 is SGHVS and CDR2 FNYEAQ. The CDR3 is 16 residues long. CDR3 residues: CASSLARREIYNEQFF. Here the CDR3 DNA reads TGTGCCAGCAGCTTAGCGAGGCGGGAAATCTACAATGAGCAGTTCTTC.

The CDR3: CASRGTGGEQYF. CDR3 nucleotides: TGTGCCAGCAGGGGGACAGGGGGCGAGCAGTACTTC. V usage is TRBV3-1 (or the pseudogene TRBV3-2) and J usage is TRBJ2-7, with 11 bases aligning to TRBD1. With V trimmed by 6 bases and J by 6 bases, 1 base remained unmatched. This CDR3 region has 12 residues. Germline V gives CDR1 LGHDT, CDR2 YNNKEL (reference sequence).

The V call is TRBV4-1, the J call TRBJ1-5; D is unclear. CDR1 and CDR2 from the germline V gene are MGHRA and YSYEKL. Trimming took off 4 bases at V and 6 bases at J, with 19 bases between the two ends. The CDR3 covers 16 residues. The CDR3 loop reads CASSPDIARSGQPQHF. CDR3 coding DNA: TGCGCCAGCAGCCCCGATATAGCCAGGAGCGGTCAGCCCCAGCATTTT.

This chain uses TRBV18 with TRBJ2-3, with TRBD2 matching over 13 bases. Germline V gene sequence: CDR1 KGHSH, CDR2 LQKENI. Losses at the gene ends were 5 bases for V and 7 bases for J; bases not matched to a gene: 6. The CDR3 totals 15 residues. In DNA, the CDR3 is TGTGCCAGCTCATCCGGGACTAGCGGGATAAATACGCAGTATTTT. Protein product: CASSSGTSGINTQYF.

V and J are TRBV28 and TRBJ1-1; 10 bases align to TRBD1. The CDR3 extends over 13 amino acids. Germline V gives CDR1 MDHEN, CDR2 SYDVKM. The V gene end was trimmed by 7 bases and the J gene end by 6 bases; junction bases not matched to a gene: 5. The CDR3 DNA follows: TGTGCCAGCAAGGGACAGGGGTTTGCTGAAGCTTTCTTT. Translating it yields CASKGQGFAEAFF.

This sequence joins TRBV30 and TRBJ2-7; possible D gene TRBD2, 5 bases. From germline, CDR1 is GTSNPN and CDR2 SVGIG (reference sequence). The CDR3 has 13 residues. V dropped 2 bases and J dropped 0 bases, with 8 bases sitting between them. The CDR3 region is CAWSRTRSYEQYF. The CDR3 coding sequence is TGTGCCTGGAGTAGGACTCGCTCCTACGAGCAGTACTTC.

This clone turned up a few times. CDR3 nucleotide sequence: TGTGCCAGCAGCTACCCTCCGGGACAGGGGGATCATAGCAATCAGCCCCAGCATTTT. This translates into CASSYPPGQGDHSNQPQHF. The chain joins TRBV11-3 to TRBJ1-5; 11 positions match TRBD1. CDR1 is SGHNT, CDR2 YENEEA, per germline. Trimming cost V 4 bases and J 0 bases; bases outside gene matches: 11. The CDR3 has 19 residues.

This clone was detected only once. The genes are TRBV5-4 and TRBJ2-5; 10 positions match TRBD2. There are 15 residues in the CDR3. Looked up from germline, CDR1 is SGHNT and CDR2 is YYREEE (reference sequence). With 4 bases clipped from V and 5 bases from J, the junction kept 8 bases outside the gene matches. CDR3 in DNA: TGTGCCAGCAGCGGCGCCCTAGCGGGAGTGGAGACCCAGTACTTC. Its translation is CASSGALAGVETQYF.

This clone came up once. V usage is TRBV6-7 and J usage is TRBJ2-7, with 11 bases fitting TRBD2. TRBV6-7 is an open reading frame, and its role is uncertain. Trimming cost V 6 bases and J 4 bases; bases outside gene matches: 5. The CDR3 spans 14 residues. The CDR3: CASSLTSGAYEQYF. In nucleotides, the CDR3 is TGTGCCAGCAGCTTGACTAGCGGGGCTTACGAGCAGTACTTC.

The V call is TRBV5-1, the J call TRBJ2-5, with 10 positions matching TRBD1. The CDR3 loop spans 17 amino acids. Germline CDR1 SGHRS, CDR2 YFSETQ. V trimming: 3 bases; J trimming: 1 base; junction bases outside the gene matches: 9. In nucleotides, the CDR3 is TGCGCCAGCAGCTCGGGGAAGACAGGGGGCGTCCAAGAGACCCAGTACTTC. It yields the protein CASSSGKTGGVQETQYF. Based on the CDR3 plus reference TRBV5-1 and TRBJ2-5, the full variable domain is KAGVTQTPRYLIKTRGQQVTLSCSPISGHRSVSWYQQTPGQGLQFLFEYFSETQRNKGNFPGRFSGRQFSNSRSEMNVSTLELGDSALYLCASSSGKTGGVQETQYFGPGTRLLVL.

The chain is built from TRBV18 and TRBJ2-7, with 7 bases matching TRBD1. Germline CDR1 KGHSH, CDR2 LQKENI. V gave up 5 bases and J gave up 0 bases; unmatched junction bases: 7. There are 15 residues in the CDR3. Here the CDR3 DNA reads TGTGCCAGCTCATCCGGACAGGCCCTCTCCTACGAGCAGTACTTC. Its translation: CASSSGQALSYEQYF. The full variable domain, with the rest looked up from reference TRBV18 and TRBJ2-7, is NAGVMQNPRHLVRRRGQEARLRCSPMKGHSHVYWYRQLPEEGLKFMVYLQKENIIDESGMPKERFSAEFPKEGPSILRIQQVVRGDSAAYFCASSSGQALSYEQYFGPGTRLTVT.

The chain links TRBV19 to TRBJ2-7, with TRBD1 matching 10 bases. Germline loops: CDR1 LNHDA, CDR2 SQIVND (reference sequence). This CDR3 is 13 amino acids long. Germline trimming cut 4 bases from V and 4 bases from J; bases unmatched to any gene: 1. The CDR3 here is CASSRGQGYEQYF. For the CDR3, the DNA is TGTGCCAGTAGTAGGGGACAGGGGTACGAGCAGTACTTC.

The V and J genes are TRBV3-1 (or the pseudogene TRBV3-2) and TRBJ2-5; 10 bases agree with TRBD2. This CDR3 has 17 amino acids. Germline values: CDR1 LGHDT, CDR2 YNNKEL (reference sequence). J was trimmed by 1 base and V by 5 bases; bases with no gene match: 10. The CDR3 here is CASSAGKRTSGQETQYF. The DNA for the CDR3 is TGTGCCAGCAGCGCAGGAAAACGGACTAGCGGCCAAGAGACCCAGTACTTC.

In this sample, this clone turned up once. The CDR3 loop is CASSLGRDISGNTIYF. For the CDR3, the DNA is TGTGCCAGCAGCCTGGGCCGCGACATCTCTGGAAACACCATATATTTT. The rearrangement uses TRBV5-8 and TRBJ1-3; D is ambiguous. V shed 4 bases and J shed 0 bases, with 14 bases lying between them. This CDR3 comprises 16 residues. Per germline, CDR1 SGHTS and CDR2 YDEGEE.

The V gene is TRBV6-5, the J gene TRBJ1-1; TRBD1 matches at 9 bases. Germline assignment: CDR1 MNHEY and CDR2 SVGAGI. The CDR3 has 15 amino acids. Germline trimming cut 6 bases from V and 10 bases from J; bases unmatched to any gene: 15. For the CDR3, the DNA is TGTGCCAGCAGCCCACTCTTCGCCGGGACAGGGAGAGCTTTCTTT. As protein: CASSPLFAGTGRAFF.

The chain couples TRBV5-1 to TRBJ2-1; 8 bases are a match to TRBD1. V shed 0 bases, J shed 8 bases, and the junction held 7 bases outside the gene matches. This CDR3 comprises 15 residues. Looked up from germline, CDR1 is SGHRS and CDR2 is YFSETQ. The CDR3 here is CASSLGDRGVYEQFF. CDR3 sequence (DNA): TGCGCCAGCAGCTTGGGAGACAGGGGAGTTTATGAGCAGTTCTTC.

This chain links TRBV18 with TRBJ1-4; 10 bases line up with TRBD1. CDR3 size: 14 residues. Germline CDR1 KGHSH, CDR2 LQKENI. V shed 6 bases and J 6 bases; nucleotides not matched to a gene: 4. The CDR3 region has the DNA TGTGCCAGCTCCCAGGGGACAGGGGATGAAAAACTGTTTTTT. As protein: CASSQGTGDEKLFF.

J is TRBJ2-1 and V is TRBV30, with 7 bases that match TRBD2. J gave up 7 bases and V 0 bases, and 9 bases lay outside the gene matches. Germline V gives CDR1 GTSNPN, CDR2 SVGIG (reference sequence). The CDR3 is made up of 15 amino acids. CDR3 sequence reads: CAWSVLWRESNEQFF. In nucleotides, the CDR3 is TGTGCCTGGAGTGTACTCTGGCGGGAGTCAAATGAGCAGTTCTTC. The full variable domain, in which reference TRBV30 and TRBJ2-1 provide the parts outside the CDR3, is SQTIHQWPATLVQPVGSPLSLECTVEGTSNPNLYWYRQAAGRGLQLLFYSVGIGQISSEVPQNLSASRPQDRQFILSSKKLLLSDSGFYLCAWSVLWRESNEQFFGPGTRLTVL.

This rearrangement joins TRBV9 to TRBJ1-5; unclear D gene. V shed 0 bases and J shed 0 bases, with 7 bases lying between them. The CDR3 consists of 15 residues. Germline values: CDR1 SGDLS, CDR2 YYNGEE. The CDR3 loop reads CASSVGGDSNQPQHF. CDR3 nucleotides: TGTGCCAGCAGCGTAGGCGGGGATAGCAATCAGCCCCAGCATTTT.